A single sample gave rise to the 30 T cell receptor beta chains below, sequenced in a study of blood T cell repertoires in COVID-19 (dated by TCRdb to the early 2020s). The protocol used for the library was the immunoSEQ multiplex PCR assay. Sourced from immuneACCESS, this table was stored by TCRdb with only in-frame sequences that have V and J called. A share of the clones is absent; for the studies checked, an unresolved V gene accounts for under half, and the remainder has no known explanation. For this sample there are around 320,000 clones; around 90% appear just once. The ten largest clones add up to approximately 2.4% of the sample. Sequencing used peripheral blood. The receptors come from a man aged 18 to 30 with active or convalescent COVID-19.

The chain employs TRBV30 and TRBJ2-7; maybe TRBD2 (5 bases). This CDR3 comprises 10 residues. Trimming stripped 3 bases from V and 12 bases from J, with 12 bases between. Germline assignment: CDR1 GTSNPN and CDR2 SVGIG (reference sequence). The chain's CDR3 is CAWRRAGLYF. CDR3 coding DNA: TGTGCCTGGAGGAGGGCGGGTTTGTACTTC.

This clone was detected only a few times. The CDR3 sequence: CASRRSGGSGELFF. The CDR3 coding sequence is TGCGCCAGCAGGCGATCAGGGGGCTCCGGGGAGCTGTTTTTT. The chain couples TRBV10-1 to TRBJ2-2; TRBD1 matches at 8 bases. The ends lost 6 bases at V and 6 bases at J; junction bases unmatched: 6. This CDR3 contains 14 residues. Per germline, CDR1 WNHNN and CDR2 SYGVQD (reference sequence).

This clone was recorded only once. The chain uses TRBV10-3 and TRBJ1-1; D remains ambiguous. There are 14 residues in the CDR3. Germline CDR1 is ENHRY and CDR2 is SYGVKD. Trimming shortened V by 2 bases and J by 4 bases, and 11 bases separated the two germline ends. The CDR3 spells CAISEMGPTTEAFF. The CDR3 region has the DNA TGTGCCATCAGTGAGATGGGCCCCACCACTGAAGCTTTCTTT.

A note on this clone: At the DNA level, this CDR3 is encoded by other sequences in the same sample as well. The chain couples TRBV5-4 to TRBJ2-1; D is undetermined. V was trimmed by 8 bases and J by 9 bases, leaving 12 bases between them. The length of the CDR3 is 11 residues. Germline-derived CDR1 and CDR2 are SGHNT and YYREEE (reference sequence). The CDR3 bases are TGTGCCAGTAGTACTTCCGGTGAGCAGTTCTTC. Translation: CASSTSGEQFF. The full variable domain, its missing parts supplied by reference TRBV5-4 and TRBJ2-1, is ETGVTQSPTHLIKTRGQQVTLRCSSQSGHNTVSWYQQALGQGPQFIFQYYREEENGRGNFPPRFSGLQFPNYSSELNVNALELDDSALYLCASSTSGEQFFGPGTRLTVL.

The chain carries TRBV12-3 or TRBV12-4 and TRBJ1-2; no clear D. Deletions cut 3 bases from V and 3 bases from J, with 8 bases between. CDR3 length: 13 amino acids. Here the CDR3 reads CASSLPAYYGYTF. DNA for the CDR3: TGTGCCAGCAGTTTGCCCGCGTACTATGGCTACACCTTC.

The CDR3 protein is CASRPSGDRINEQYF. CDR3 bases: TGTGCCAGCAGACCTTCCGGGGACAGGATCAACGAGCAGTACTTC. The chain employs TRBV6-2 or TRBV6-3 and TRBJ2-7, with TRBD1 identical over 8 bases. This CDR3 is built from 15 residues. Trimming took 6 bases from V and 5 from J; bases not matched to a gene: 12. Germline assignment: CDR1 MNHEY and CDR2 SVGEGT.

This rearrangement joins TRBV7-3 to TRBJ2-1, with 12 bases identical to TRBD2. The CDR3 loop spans 15 amino acids. Germline V gives CDR1 SGHTA, CDR2 FQGTGA. V shed 5 bases, J shed 7 bases, and the junction held 6 bases outside the gene matches. The chain's CDR3 is CASSSGLAGWNEQFF. CDR3 coding DNA: TGTGCCAGCAGCAGCGGACTAGCGGGATGGAATGAGCAGTTCTTC.

The genes are TRBV5-6 and TRBJ2-3; 8 positions match TRBD2. Germline V CDR1 and CDR2: SGHDT, YYEEEE. Trimming at V came to 5 bases and at J to 7 bases, leaving 21 bases not matched to a gene. The CDR3 totals 18 residues. CDR3 in DNA: TGTGCCAGCAGTCCTCTAACTTCAAGAGCGGGAGTTCGAAATACGCAGTATTTT. This encodes CASSPLTSRAGVRNTQYF.

The rearrangement uses TRBV29-1 and TRBJ2-7, with 10 bases aligning to TRBD1. The CDR3 length is 14 residues. Germline CDR1 is SQVTM and CDR2 is ANQGSEA. V shed 6 bases and J 2 bases; nucleotides not matched to a gene: 7. In nucleotides, the CDR3 is TGCAGCGTCGAGGGGACAGGGGAAACCTACGAGCAGTACTTC. Its translation: CSVEGTGETYEQYF.

Here the CDR3 reads CASSSNDLTQYF. CDR3 nucleotide sequence: TGTGCCAGCAGTTCGAATGACTTAACGCAGTATTTT. The J gene is TRBJ2-3, the V gene TRBV27; D gene uncertain. The CDR3 length is 12 residues. V was cut by 4 bases and J by 9 bases, with 11 bases left in between. The germline V gene has CDR1 MNHEY and CDR2 SMNVEV (reference sequence).

V usage is TRBV18 and J usage is TRBJ1-6; the match to TRBD1 covers 10 bases. The germline V gene encodes CDR1 KGHSH and CDR2 LQKENI. Unmatched junction bases numbered 10, after V lost 3 bases and J lost 14 bases. There are 15 residues in the CDR3. The CDR3 DNA reads TGTGCCAGCTCACCTCCCGGGACAGGGGCCCGTTCCCTCCACTTT. As protein: CASSPPGTGARSLHF.

V gene TRBV19 combines with J gene TRBJ1-1; TRBD1 agrees at 7 bases. CDR1 is LNHDA and CDR2 is SQIVND in the germline V gene (reference sequence). The CDR3 contains 15 residues. V was pared by 7 bases and J by 5 bases, with 13 bases of the junction left unmatched. CDR3 in amino acids: CASNYRAGGRTEAFF. DNA for the CDR3: TGTGCCAGTAATTACCGGGCAGGGGGTCGGACTGAAGCTTTCTTT.

The rearrangement uses TRBV27 and TRBJ1-2; tentative D call: TRBD1 (6 bases). Germline V gene sequence: CDR1 MNHEY, CDR2 SMNVEV (reference sequence). V lost 6 bases to trimming and J lost 8 bases, with 25 bases between them. The CDR3 consists of 16 residues. CDR3 amino acids: CASSSTYNGTKLGYTF. In DNA form, the CDR3 reads TGTGCCAGCAGCTCCACATACAACGGGACAAAATTAGGCTACACCTTC.

In DNA form, the CDR3 reads TGCGCCAGCAGCCAAGGGGCCGGTAGCAATCAGCCCCAGCATTTT. Protein sequence: CASSQGAGSNQPQHF. The chain uses TRBV4-1 and TRBJ1-5; D gene unclear. The germline V gene has CDR1 MGHRA and CDR2 YSYEKL. V was trimmed by 1 base and J by 0 bases, leaving 7 bases between them. This CDR3 comprises 15 residues.

This chain uses TRBV4-2 with TRBJ2-7; 8 positions match TRBD1. J gave up 5 bases and V 1 base, and 7 bases lay outside the gene matches. Germline CDR1 and CDR2: LGHNA and YNFKEQ. The CDR3 consists of 15 residues. This CDR3 reads CASSQGGQGKDEQYF. CDR3 DNA: TGTGCCAGCAGCCAAGGAGGACAGGGTAAGGACGAGCAGTACTTC.

The chain joins TRBV2 to TRBJ2-7; D unresolved. V lost 8 bases to trimming and J lost 2 bases, with 10 bases between them. The CDR3 totals 12 residues. Germline V gene data show CDR1 as SNHLY and CDR2 as FYNNEI. CDR3 sequence reads: CASGLVPYEQYF. The DNA for the CDR3 is TGTGCCAGCGGCCTCGTCCCCTACGAGCAGTACTTC.

This chain links TRBV2 with TRBJ1-4, with TRBD1 as a possible D gene (6 bases). Germline V gene lookup returns CDR1 SNHLY and CDR2 FYNNEI. The ends were cut back, 6 bases at V and 7 bases at J, with 12 bases in the middle. This CDR3 region has 13 residues. CDR3 protein: CASSMGAGEKLFF. The CDR3 coding sequence is TGTGCCAGCAGCATGGGGGCTGGTGAAAAACTGTTTTTT.

This chain uses TRBV25-1 with TRBJ2-7; 7 bases line up with TRBD2. V trimming: 5 bases; J trimming: 2 bases; junction bases outside the gene matches: 12. CDR1 and CDR2 from the germline V gene are MGHDK and SYGVNS. CDR3 length: 16 residues. The CDR3 coding sequence is TGTGCCAGCAGTCTCTCGTACGGGAGGTTAGCCTACGAGCAGTACTTC. It encodes CASSLSYGRLAYEQYF.

V and J are TRBV7-2 and TRBJ1-5; D not resolved. Germline-derived CDR1 and CDR2 are SGHTA and FQGNSA. This CDR3 is built from 15 residues. The V and J ends lost 5 bases and 5 bases respectively, with 16 bases between them. The CDR3 DNA follows: TGTGCCAGCAGCCCAGGTCTCTTTAAGGATCAGCCCCAGCATTTT. It yields the protein CASSPGLFKDQPQHF.

V and J are TRBV6-2 or TRBV6-3 and TRBJ2-2, with a possible D match to TRBD1 (6 bases). Trimming stripped 5 bases from V and 5 bases from J, with 15 bases between. From germline, CDR1 is MNHEY and CDR2 SVGEGT. The CDR3 totals 15 residues. For the CDR3, the DNA is TGTGCCAGCAGTGCCACCGGCACAGGGACCGGGGAGCTGTTTTTT. Amino acids: CASSATGTGTGELFF.

The V and J genes are TRBV5-4 and TRBJ1-3; D gene unclear. The CDR3 extends over 13 amino acids. Trimming stripped 4 bases from V and 4 bases from J, with 9 bases between. Germline V gene sequence: CDR1 SGHNT, CDR2 YYREEE (reference sequence). The CDR3 DNA follows: TGTGCCAGCAGCCCGACACAGGGAAACACCATATATTTT. It encodes CASSPTQGNTIYF.

The rearrangement links TRBV10-3 to TRBJ1-1; a possible D gene is TRBD1 (5 bases). V was trimmed by 6 bases and J by 1 base, leaving 9 bases between them. Germline V gene lookup returns CDR1 ENHRY and CDR2 SYGVKD. There are 13 residues in the CDR3. CDR3 sequence: CAISTQGNTEAFF. The CDR3, as DNA: TGTGCCATCAGCACTCAGGGGAACACTGAAGCTTTCTTT.

V gene TRBV5-1 combines with J gene TRBJ1-3, with 7 nucleotides matching TRBD1. This CDR3 has 15 residues. CDR1 and CDR2 from the germline V gene are SGHRS and YFSETQ. V shed 4 bases, J shed 0 bases, and the junction held 4 bases outside the gene matches. The CDR3 region has the DNA TGCGCCAGCAGCAAAGGGACAGACTCTGGAAACACCATATATTTT. Its translation: CASSKGTDSGNTIYF.

The rearrangement links TRBV7-2 to TRBJ2-1; TRBD1 is a possible D gene (7 bases). Trimming took off 5 bases at V and 6 bases at J, with 20 bases between the two ends. Germline lookup yields CDR1 SGHTA and CDR2 FQGNSA. This CDR3 comprises 16 residues. The chain's CDR3 is CASSPGNYRGGNEQFF. CDR3 coding DNA: TGTGCCAGCAGCCCAGGAAATTACAGGGGAGGCAATGAGCAGTTCTTC.

The V call is TRBV28, the J call TRBJ2-5, with D maybe TRBD2 (5 bases). Germline values: CDR1 MDHEN, CDR2 SYDVKM. V lost 7 bases to trimming and J lost 0 bases, with 12 bases between them. The CDR3 has 14 residues. The chain's CDR3 is CASKRSGYQETQYF. Here the CDR3 DNA reads TGTGCCAGCAAGCGGAGCGGTTACCAAGAGACCCAGTACTTC. The full variable domain, completed using reference TRBV28 and TRBJ2-5, is DVKVTQSSRYLVKRTGEKVFLECVQDMDHENMFWYRQDPGLGLRLIYFSYDVKMKEKGDIPEGYSVSREKKERFSLILESASTNQTSMYLCASKRSGYQETQYFGPGTRLLVL.

The chain carries TRBV27 and TRBJ2-2, with a possible D match to TRBD2 (6 bases). Germline V CDR1 and CDR2: MNHEY, SMNVEV (reference sequence). Trimming pared 4 bases from V and 2 bases from J, leaving 8 bases between. The CDR3 length is 14 residues. CDR3: CASSWGLNTGELFF. CDR3 DNA: TGTGCCAGCAGTTGGGGACTTAACACCGGGGAGCTGTTTTTT.

The chain is built from TRBV5-1 and TRBJ2-6, with D possibly TRBD1 on 5 matching bases. The germline V gene encodes CDR1 SGHRS and CDR2 YFSETQ. Trimming removed 2 bases from V and 3 bases from J, with 12 bases in between. The CDR3 consists of 16 residues. Written as DNA, the CDR3 is TGCGCCAGCAGCTTCGTCAGGGTGGATGGGGCCAACGTCCTGACTTTC. This codes for CASSFVRVDGANVLTF. Full variable domain (missing parts from reference TRBV5-1 and TRBJ2-6): KAGVTQTPRYLIKTRGQQVTLSCSPISGHRSVSWYQQTPGQGLQFLFEYFSETQRNKGNFPGRFSGRQFSNSRSEMNVSTLELGDSALYLCASSFVRVDGANVLTFGAGSRLTVL.

This clone was recorded once. The chain carries TRBV7-9 and TRBJ1-2; D uncertain. This CDR3 is built from 15 residues. Looked up from germline, CDR1 is SEHNR and CDR2 is FQNEAQ (reference sequence). Trimming took off 1 base at V and 6 bases at J, with 15 bases between the two ends. The DNA for the CDR3 is TGTGCCAGCAGCTTAGTAATGCGGGGATTGGATGGCTACACCTTC. Translating it yields CASSLVMRGLDGYTF. Full variable domain (missing parts from reference TRBV7-9 and TRBJ1-2): DTGVSQNPRHKITKRGQNVTFRCDPISEHNRLYWYRQTLGQGPEFLTYFQNEAQLEKSRLLSDRFSAERPKGSFSTLEIQRTEQGDSAMYLCASSLVMRGLDGYTFGSGTRLTVV.

This rearrangement joins TRBV6-2 or TRBV6-3 to TRBJ2-2; 10 bases match TRBD2. The CDR3 runs to 16 residues. J lost 7 bases, V lost 2 bases, and 7 bases had no gene match. Germline V gene data show CDR1 as MNHEY and CDR2 as SVGEGT. CDR3 sequence: CASSYPAGGYSGELFF. CDR3 coding DNA: TGTGCCAGCAGTTACCCAGCGGGGGGGTATAGCGGGGAGCTGTTTTTT.

V usage is TRBV3-1 (or the pseudogene TRBV3-2) and J usage is TRBJ2-5; a possible D gene is TRBD2 (5 bases). V was clipped by 1 base and J by 7 bases, with 7 bases between them. The CDR3 contains 12 residues. The germline gives CDR1 LGHDT, CDR2 YNNKEL (reference sequence). The CDR3 is CASSQGGPTQYF. In DNA form, the CDR3 reads TGTGCCAGCAGCCAAGGAGGGCCGACCCAGTACTTC.